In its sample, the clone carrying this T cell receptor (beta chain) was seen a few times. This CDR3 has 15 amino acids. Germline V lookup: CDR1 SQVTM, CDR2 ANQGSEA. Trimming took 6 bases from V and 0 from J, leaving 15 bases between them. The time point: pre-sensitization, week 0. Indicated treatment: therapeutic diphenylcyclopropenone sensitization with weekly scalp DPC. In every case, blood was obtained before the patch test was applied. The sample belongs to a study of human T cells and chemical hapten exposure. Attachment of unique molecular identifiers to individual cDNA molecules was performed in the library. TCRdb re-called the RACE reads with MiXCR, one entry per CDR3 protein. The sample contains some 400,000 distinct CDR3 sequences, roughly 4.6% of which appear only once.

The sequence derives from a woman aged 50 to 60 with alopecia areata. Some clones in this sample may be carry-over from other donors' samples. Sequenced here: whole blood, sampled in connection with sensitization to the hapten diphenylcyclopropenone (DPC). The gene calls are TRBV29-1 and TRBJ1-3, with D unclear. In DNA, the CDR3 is TGCAGCGTCGTTAACCCGGGAGGCTCTGGAAACACCATATATTTT. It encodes CSVVNPGGSGNTIYF.